This TCR beta chain was found in a study of T cells in Graves' hyperthyroidism and ophthalmopathy. As for the study in general: Pretreatment peripheral blood was obtained at initial diagnosis.

Amplification of TCR beta CDR3 regions was performed using RNA transcripts as template. The study used the HTBI primer set for a first-round RT-PCR of the TCR CDR3. TCRdb used MiXCR to reprocess the multiplex PCR reads, holding one entry per CDR3 protein. The sample records about 640,000 distinct CDR3 sequences, around 21% being singletons. This clonotype was counted between two and nine times. The V and J ends lost 0 bases and 6 bases, in that order; junction bases with no gene match: 4. The CDR3 is made up of 14 amino acids. Germline V gene data show CDR1 as WNHNN and CDR2 as SYGVQD (reference sequence).

The J gene is TRBJ2-7, the V gene TRBV10-1; 8 bases map to TRBD1. The sequenced sample consisted of blood. This sequence was found in a man aged 30-40 years with Graves' ophthalmopathy. The CDR3 nucleotides are TGCGCCAGCAGTGAGTCGCAGGGGGCGGGCGAGCAGTACTTC. This gives the protein CASSESQGAGEQYF.